One and the same sample provided the 5 T cell receptor beta chains below, sequenced in a study of human T cells and chemical hapten exposure. This sample's time point: patch test 3, about 24 weeks after DPC sensitization. Indicated treatment: therapeutic diphenylcyclopropenone sensitization with weekly scalp DPC. TCRdb ran MiXCR on the RACE reads and lists one entry per CDR3 protein. Of 99,000 or so distinct CDR3 sequences in the sample, around 34% were seen once. The material sequenced was whole blood, taken in connection with sensitization to the hapten diphenylcyclopropenone (DPC). The receptors shown here come from a man aged 40-50 years with alopecia areata. Some clones in this sample may be carry-over from other donors' samples.

In its sample, this clonotype was seen a few times. The CDR3 DNA reads as TGTGCCAGCAGCGGATACAGGACAGGGACTATTGGTTCGCCATACAATGAGCAGTTCTTC. Residues: CASSGYRTGTIGSPYNEQFF. V usage is TRBV5-4 and J usage is TRBJ2-1; perhaps TRBD1 as D (8 bases). This CDR3 region has 20 residues. V dropped 4 bases and J dropped 4 bases, with 30 bases sitting between them. Germline V gives CDR1 SGHNT, CDR2 YYREEE (reference sequence). The entire variable domain, with the rest obtained from reference TRBV5-4 and TRBJ2-1, is as follows: ETGVTQSPTHLIKTRGQQVTLRCSSQSGHNTVSWYQQALGQGPQFIFQYYREEENGRGNFPPRFSGLQFPNYSSELNVNALELDDSALYLCASSGYRTGTIGSPYNEQFFGPGTRLTVL.

This clonotype turned up a few times. This chain joins TRBV20-1 and TRBJ2-5, with 8 bases that match TRBD2. V shed 6 bases, J shed 4 bases, and the junction held 13 bases outside the gene matches. The CDR3 length is 15 residues. Germline CDR1 DFQATT, CDR2 SNEGSKA (reference sequence). CDR3 sequence: CSANPRNGGGETQYF. As DNA, the CDR3 is TGCAGTGCGAACCCTAGGAACGGGGGGGGAGAGACCCAGTACTTC.

The chain joins TRBV10-3 to TRBJ2-3; D possibly corresponds to TRBD2 (6 bases). From germline, CDR1 is ENHRY and CDR2 SYGVKD. The CDR3 has 11 residues. The V end lost 7 bases, the J end lost 8 bases, and 10 bases lay between the germline ends. CDR3 protein: CAITVEGTQYF. CDR3 DNA: TGTGCCATCACGGTGGAGGGTACGCAGTATTTT.

This sequence joins TRBV29-1 and TRBJ2-4; TRBD1 matches at 7 bases. Germline trimming cut 4 bases from V and 2 bases from J; bases unmatched to any gene: 11. This CDR3 region has 16 residues. Germline V gene lookup returns CDR1 SQVTM and CDR2 ANQGSEA. The CDR3 bases are TGCAGCGTTGGCGGTAGACAGGGAATAACCAAAAACATTCAGTACTTC. Protein product: CSVGGRQGITKNIQYF. Variable domain in full (rest from reference TRBV29-1 and TRBJ2-4): SAVISQKPSRDICQRGTSLTIQCQVDSQVTMMFWYRQQPGQSLTLIATANQGSEATYESGFVIDKFPISRPNLTFSTLTVSNMSPEDSSIYLCSVGGRQGITKNIQYFGAGTRLSVL.

The chain employs TRBV28 and TRBJ1-1, with TRBD1 matching 8 bases. CDR1 MDHEN and CDR2 SYDVKM come from the germline V gene. The CDR3 is 15 residues long. J was trimmed by 5 bases and V by 6 bases; bases with no gene match: 11. This CDR3 is CASRPPQGAGTEAFF. The DNA for the CDR3 is TGTGCCAGCAGGCCACCCCAGGGGGCTGGGACTGAAGCTTTCTTT.